This TCR beta chain was retrieved from a study of CD8 T cells in Susac syndrome. This clonotype was observed once. Reverse transcription used roughly 0.5 to 1 ug RNA and random hexamers. TCRdb processed the immunoSEQ multiplex PCR reads anew with MiXCR; each CDR3 protein has one entry. Among about 180,000 distinct CDR3 sequences listed, roughly 95% were seen once. The CDR3 runs to 14 residues. V gave up 5 bases and J gave up 6 bases; unmatched junction bases: 10. CDR1 and CDR2 from the germline V gene are DFQATT and SNEGSKA (reference sequence). The sample taken for sequencing was CD8+ T cells from PBMCs. This sequence was found in a human donor with multiple sclerosis. The V call is TRBV20-1, the J call TRBJ1-5, with 7 nucleotides matching TRBD1. The CDR3 DNA reads TGCAGTGCTGGAGGGGGCAGCAGGGCTCAGCCCCAGCATTTT. Translated: CSAGGGSRAQPQHF.